The entry below describes one TCR beta chain. This clone's antigen is unknown. One base away there is no much larger clone; base qualities are not given. The immunoSEQ Assay, a bias-controlled multiplex PCR, was used to amplify TCRbeta CDR3 regions from genomic DNA. The paper's data handling went like this. Nucleated cell counts per sample were estimated from amplification of reference gene primers within the assay. To quantify the absolute abundance of each unique TCRbeta CDR3 rearrangement, sequence reads were collapsed and filtered. For each sample, productive Simpson clonality was calculated by taking the square root of Simpson's diversity index across productive rearrangements. As stored in TCRdb, this immuneACCESS dataset retains in-frame rearrangements with V and J assigned. A fraction of the clones does not appear; measured against another copy, unresolved V genes explain less than half of the discrepancy, and the remainder lacks a known reason. Clone size and the V and J calls come from that table; the DNA yielded D and trimming. Within this sample are 410,000 or so clones, with approximately 90% of them counted one time only. The ten largest clones capture under 2% of the sample.

This sample stems from a study of blood T cell repertoires in COVID-19 (dated by TCRdb to 2018 to 2020). For context, the study as a whole: Collaborator samples came from the United States, Italy and Spain and covered acute and convalescent phases of COVID-19. The material from the prospective study consisted of cDNA or gDNA derived from T cells, B-cell-depleted T cells, or PBMCs. A freely available public database, intended as a resource for researchers studying the immune response to SARS-CoV-2, is where the repertoires were released. The samples were drawn from the first 160 participants of the ongoing ImmuneRACE study and from some 1,300 subjects provided by 6 global collaborators. The sample metadata nearly always contained a de-identified subject ID, COVID-19 status, age in years and sex. Where available, HLA class I and class II types were taken from metadata supplied by the sample provider and were not determined by assay-based typing. The dataset comprised deeply sampled blood TCRbeta repertoires from subjects exposed to, actively infected with, or recovered from COVID-19. The paper as a whole reports these results and caveats: How much clinical and demographic metadata was included differed by source and by participant, and the metadata was provided uncurated.

One collaborating source in Seattle enrolled patients during active infection and followed them longitudinally through the course of disease. Collaborating institutions collected whole blood in K2EDTA tubes following their own protocols. For TCRbeta analysis, collaborators shipped samples as frozen whole blood, isolated PBMCs, or DNA extracted from either of those sample types. Compared with germline, V lacks 6 bases and J lacks 3 bases; bases without a gene match: 9. Sequences MNHEY (CDR1) and SVGEGT (CDR2) are obtained from the germline V gene. The CDR3 covers 15 residues, taking in both the cysteine and the phenylalanine. Only CDR3 DNA remains: 45 bases, in frame from the first base.

In this chain, TRBV6-2 or TRBV6-3 is recombined with TRBJ2-3; 7 bases in between match TRBD1. This receptor was taken from a woman in her 40s with COVID-19, enrolled during active disease. Sequencing used peripheral blood. CDR3 protein: CASSPAGQATDTQYF. The DNA reads TGTGCCAGCAGCCCCGCCGGACAGGCGACAGATACGCAGTATTTT.